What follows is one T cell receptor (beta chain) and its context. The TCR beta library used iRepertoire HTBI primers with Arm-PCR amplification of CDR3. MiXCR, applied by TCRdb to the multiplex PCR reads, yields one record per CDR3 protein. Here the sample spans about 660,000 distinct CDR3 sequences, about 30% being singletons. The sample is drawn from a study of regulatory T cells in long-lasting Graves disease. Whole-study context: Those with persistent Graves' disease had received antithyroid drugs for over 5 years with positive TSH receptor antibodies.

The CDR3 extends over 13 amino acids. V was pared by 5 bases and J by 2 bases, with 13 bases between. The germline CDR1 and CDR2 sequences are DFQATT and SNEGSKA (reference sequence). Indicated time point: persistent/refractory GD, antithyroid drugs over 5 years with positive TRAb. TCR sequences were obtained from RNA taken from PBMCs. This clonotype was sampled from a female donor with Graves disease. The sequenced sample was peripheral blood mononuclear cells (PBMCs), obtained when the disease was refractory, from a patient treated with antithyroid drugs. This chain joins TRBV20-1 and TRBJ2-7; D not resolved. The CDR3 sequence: CSAHTVNTYEQYF. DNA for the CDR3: TGCAGTGCTCATACAGTGAATACCTACGAGCAGTACTTC.